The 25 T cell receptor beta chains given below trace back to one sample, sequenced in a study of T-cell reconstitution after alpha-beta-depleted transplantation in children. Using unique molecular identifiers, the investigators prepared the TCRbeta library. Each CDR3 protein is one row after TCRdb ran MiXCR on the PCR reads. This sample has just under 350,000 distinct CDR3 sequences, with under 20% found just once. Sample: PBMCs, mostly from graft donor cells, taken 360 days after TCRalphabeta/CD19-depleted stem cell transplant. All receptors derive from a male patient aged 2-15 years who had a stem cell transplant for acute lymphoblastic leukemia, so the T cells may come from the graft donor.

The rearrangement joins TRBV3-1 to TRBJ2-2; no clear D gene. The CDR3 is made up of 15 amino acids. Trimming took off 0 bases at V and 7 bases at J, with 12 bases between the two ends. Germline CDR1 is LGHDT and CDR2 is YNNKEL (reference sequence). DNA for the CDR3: TGTGCCAGCAGCCAAGACAAAGGGTTGAGCGGGGAGCTGTTTTTT. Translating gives CASSQDKGLSGELFF.

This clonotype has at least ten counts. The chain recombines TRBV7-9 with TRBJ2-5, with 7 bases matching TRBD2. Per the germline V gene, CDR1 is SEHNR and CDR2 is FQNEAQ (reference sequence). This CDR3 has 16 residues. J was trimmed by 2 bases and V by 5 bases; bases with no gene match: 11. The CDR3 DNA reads TGTGCCAGCAGCCCGCCTAGGGGCGGGGGTCAAGAGACCCAGTACTTC. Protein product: CASSPPRGGGQETQYF.

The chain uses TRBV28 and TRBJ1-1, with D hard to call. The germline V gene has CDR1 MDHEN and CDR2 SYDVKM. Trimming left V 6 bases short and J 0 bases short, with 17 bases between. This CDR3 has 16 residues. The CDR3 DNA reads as TGTGCCAGCAGCTCAGCCTCTCCATCCGTGAACACTGAAGCTTTCTTT. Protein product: CASSSASPSVNTEAFF.

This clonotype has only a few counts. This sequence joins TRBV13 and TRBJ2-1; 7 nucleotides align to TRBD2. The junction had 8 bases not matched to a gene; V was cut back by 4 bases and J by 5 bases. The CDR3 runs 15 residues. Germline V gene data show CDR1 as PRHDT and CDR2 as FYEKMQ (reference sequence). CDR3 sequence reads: CASSSPLAGNNEQFF. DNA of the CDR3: TGTGCCAGCAGCTCCCCCTTAGCGGGTAACAATGAGCAGTTCTTC.

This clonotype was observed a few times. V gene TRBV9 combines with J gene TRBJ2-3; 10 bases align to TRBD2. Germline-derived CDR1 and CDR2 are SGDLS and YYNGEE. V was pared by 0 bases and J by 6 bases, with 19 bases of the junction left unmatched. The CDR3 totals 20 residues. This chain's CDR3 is CASSVGGGSAGGPLSDTQYF. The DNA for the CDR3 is TGTGCCAGCAGCGTAGGAGGAGGTTCAGCGGGAGGGCCACTATCGGATACGCAGTATTTT.

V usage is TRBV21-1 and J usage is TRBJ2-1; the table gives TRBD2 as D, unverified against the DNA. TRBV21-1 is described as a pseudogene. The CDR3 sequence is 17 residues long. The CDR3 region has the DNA TGTGCCAGCAGCAAAGGCAATTTAGGACTACAGTACAATGAGCAGTTCTTC. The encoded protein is CASSKGNLGLQYNEQFF.

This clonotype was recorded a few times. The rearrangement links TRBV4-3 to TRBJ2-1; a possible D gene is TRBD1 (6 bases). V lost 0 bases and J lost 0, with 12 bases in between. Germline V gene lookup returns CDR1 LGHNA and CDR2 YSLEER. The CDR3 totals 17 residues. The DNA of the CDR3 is TGCGCCAGCAGCCAAGAGGACACGGGACACTCCTACAATGAGCAGTTCTTC. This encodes CASSQEDTGHSYNEQFF.

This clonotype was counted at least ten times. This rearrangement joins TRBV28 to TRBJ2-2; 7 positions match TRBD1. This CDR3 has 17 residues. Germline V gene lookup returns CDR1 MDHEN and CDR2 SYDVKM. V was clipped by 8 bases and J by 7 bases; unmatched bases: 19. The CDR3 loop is CASSPPFYRGGGGELFF. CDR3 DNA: TGTGCCAGCTCTCCGCCCTTCTACAGGGGTGGTGGCGGGGAGCTGTTTTTT.

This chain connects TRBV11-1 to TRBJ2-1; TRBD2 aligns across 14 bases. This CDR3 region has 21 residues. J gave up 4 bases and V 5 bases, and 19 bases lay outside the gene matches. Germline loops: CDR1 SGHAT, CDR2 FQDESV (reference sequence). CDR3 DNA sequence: TGTGCCAGCAGCCACCGGGGACTAGCGGGAGCTAAAGGCCCCGTGTACAATGAGCAGTTCTTC. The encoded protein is CASSHRGLAGAKGPVYNEQFF.

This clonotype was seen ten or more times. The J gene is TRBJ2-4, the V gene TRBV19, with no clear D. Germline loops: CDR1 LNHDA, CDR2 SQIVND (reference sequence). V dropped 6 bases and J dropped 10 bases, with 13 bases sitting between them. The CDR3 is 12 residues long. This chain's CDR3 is CASSLVGKIQYF. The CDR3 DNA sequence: TGTGCCAGTAGCCTGGTGGGAAAGATTCAGTACTTC.

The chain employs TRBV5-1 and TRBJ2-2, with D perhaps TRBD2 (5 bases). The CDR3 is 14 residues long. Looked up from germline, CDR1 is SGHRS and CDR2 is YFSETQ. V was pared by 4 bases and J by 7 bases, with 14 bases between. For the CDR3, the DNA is TGCGCCAGCAGCCCATTCGACCGGGGCGGGGAGCTGTTTTTT. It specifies CASSPFDRGGELFF.

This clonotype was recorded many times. Here the CDR3 reads CATSDSALAGARNEQFF. The DNA of the CDR3 is TGTGCCACCAGTGATTCCGCACTAGCGGGAGCGAGGAATGAGCAGTTCTTC. The genes are TRBV24-1 and TRBJ2-1; the match to TRBD2 covers 11 bases. V shed 2 bases and J 7 bases; nucleotides not matched to a gene: 9. Germline loops: CDR1 KGHDR, CDR2 SFDVKD. CDR3 length equals 17 residues.

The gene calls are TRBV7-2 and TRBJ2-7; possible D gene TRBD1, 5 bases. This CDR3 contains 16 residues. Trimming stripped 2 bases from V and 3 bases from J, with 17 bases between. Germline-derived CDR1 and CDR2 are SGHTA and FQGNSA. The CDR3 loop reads CASSLTPRVVNYEQYF. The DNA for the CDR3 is TGTGCCAGCAGCTTAACGCCCAGGGTAGTTAACTACGAGCAGTACTTC.

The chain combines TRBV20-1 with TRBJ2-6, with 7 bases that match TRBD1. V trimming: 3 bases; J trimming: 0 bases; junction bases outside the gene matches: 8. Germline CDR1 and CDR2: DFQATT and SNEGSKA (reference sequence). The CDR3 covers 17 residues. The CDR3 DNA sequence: TGCAGTGCTAGGGAGGCAGGGGGAATCTCTGGGGCCAACGTCCTGACTTTC. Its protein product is CSAREAGGISGANVLTF.

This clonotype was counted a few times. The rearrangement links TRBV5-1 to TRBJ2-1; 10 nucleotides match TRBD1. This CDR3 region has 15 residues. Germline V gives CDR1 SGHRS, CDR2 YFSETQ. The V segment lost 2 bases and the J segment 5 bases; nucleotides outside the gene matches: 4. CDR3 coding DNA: TGCGCCAGCAGCTTCACCGGGACAGGGGACAATGAGCAGTTCTTC. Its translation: CASSFTGTGDNEQFF.

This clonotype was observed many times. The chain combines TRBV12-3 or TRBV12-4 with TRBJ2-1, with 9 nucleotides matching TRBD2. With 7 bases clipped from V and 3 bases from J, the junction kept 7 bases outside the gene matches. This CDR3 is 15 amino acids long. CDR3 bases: TGTGCCAGCAACGTAGCGGGAGTCCTCTACAATGAGCAGTTCTTC. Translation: CASNVAGVLYNEQFF.

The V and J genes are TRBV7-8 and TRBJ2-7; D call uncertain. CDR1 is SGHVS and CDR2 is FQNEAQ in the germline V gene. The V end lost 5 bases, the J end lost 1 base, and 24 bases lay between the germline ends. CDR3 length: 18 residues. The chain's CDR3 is CASSQSLSGPGLSYEQYF. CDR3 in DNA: TGTGCCAGCAGCCAAAGCCTTTCCGGGCCAGGTCTATCCTACGAGCAGTACTTC. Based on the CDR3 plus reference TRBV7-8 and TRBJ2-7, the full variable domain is GAGVSQSPRYKVAKRGQDVALRCDPISGHVSLFWYQQALGQGPEFLTYFQNEAQLDKSGLPSDRFFAERPEGSVSTLKIQRTQQEDSAVYLCASSQSLSGPGLSYEQYFGPGTRLTVT.

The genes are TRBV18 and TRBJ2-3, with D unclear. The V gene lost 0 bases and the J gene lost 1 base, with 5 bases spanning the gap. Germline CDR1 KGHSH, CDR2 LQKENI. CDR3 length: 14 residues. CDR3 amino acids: CASSPPPGTDTQYF. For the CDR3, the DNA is TGTGCCAGCTCACCACCTCCGGGCACAGATACGCAGTATTTT.

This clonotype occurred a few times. This chain's CDR3 is CASSFSGSRPANEQFF. The DNA for the CDR3 is TGTGCCAGCAGCTTTAGCGGGAGCCGGCCGGCGAATGAGCAGTTCTTC. This sequence joins TRBV7-9 and TRBJ2-1; 9 bases are shared with TRBD2. The ends lost 3 bases at V and 7 bases at J; junction bases unmatched: 10. Germline assignment: CDR1 SEHNR and CDR2 FQNEAQ (reference sequence). The CDR3 runs 16 residues.

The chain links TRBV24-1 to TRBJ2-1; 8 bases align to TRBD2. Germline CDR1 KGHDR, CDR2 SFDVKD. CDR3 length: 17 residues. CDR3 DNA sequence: TGTGGGGCCAGTGATTTGCGTTCTAGCGGGTACCACAATGAGCAGTTCTTC. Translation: CGASDLRSSGYHNEQFF.

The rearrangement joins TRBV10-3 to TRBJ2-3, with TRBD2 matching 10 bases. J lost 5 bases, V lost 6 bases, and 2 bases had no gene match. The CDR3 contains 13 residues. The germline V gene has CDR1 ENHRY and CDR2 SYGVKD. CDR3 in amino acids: CAIRGTSVDTQYF. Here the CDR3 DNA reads TGTGCCATCAGAGGGACTAGCGTAGATACGCAGTATTTT.

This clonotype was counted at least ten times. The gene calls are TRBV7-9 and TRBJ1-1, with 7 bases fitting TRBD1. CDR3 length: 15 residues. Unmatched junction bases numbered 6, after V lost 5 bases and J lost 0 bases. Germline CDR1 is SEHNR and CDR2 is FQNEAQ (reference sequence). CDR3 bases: TGTGCCAGCAGCCCCGGACAGGTCATGAACACTGAAGCTTTCTTT. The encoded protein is CASSPGQVMNTEAFF.

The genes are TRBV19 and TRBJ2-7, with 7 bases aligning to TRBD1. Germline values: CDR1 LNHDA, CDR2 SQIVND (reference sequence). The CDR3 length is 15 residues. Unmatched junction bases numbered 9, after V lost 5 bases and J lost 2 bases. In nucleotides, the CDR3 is TGTGCCAGTAGTCCCCAGGGGGTCCCCCCCTACGAGCAGTACTTC. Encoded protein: CASSPQGVPPYEQYF.

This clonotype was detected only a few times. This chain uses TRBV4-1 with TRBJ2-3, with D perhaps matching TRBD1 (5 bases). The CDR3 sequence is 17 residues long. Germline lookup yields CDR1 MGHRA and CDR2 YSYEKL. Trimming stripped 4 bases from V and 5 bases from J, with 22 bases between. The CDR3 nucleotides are TGCGCCAGCAGCCGAAGGGCTTCTCTGGACCAGGGAGATACGCAGTATTTT. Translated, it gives CASSRRASLDQGDTQYF.

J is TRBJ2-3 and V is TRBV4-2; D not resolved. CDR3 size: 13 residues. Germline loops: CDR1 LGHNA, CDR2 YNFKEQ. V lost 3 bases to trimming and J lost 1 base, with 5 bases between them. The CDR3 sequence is CASSHVGTDTQYF. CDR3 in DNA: TGTGCCAGCAGCCACGTCGGCACAGATACGCAGTATTTT.